The 32 T cell receptor beta chains reported below all come from one sample, sequenced in a study of T cells in Graves' hyperthyroidism and ophthalmopathy. TCR beta CDR3 regions were amplified from RNA transcripts. The HTBI primer set was used in a first-round RT-PCR of the TCR CDR3. TCRdb reprocessed the multiplex PCR reads via MiXCR and lists one record per CDR3 protein. The table shows about 540,000 distinct CDR3 sequences, with under 60% occurring only once. The source material was peripheral blood or thyroid tissue (not recorded which). Receptors originate from a woman aged 18-35 years with Graves' hyperthyroidism.

The rearrangement uses TRBV29-1 and TRBJ1-5; D might be TRBD1 (6 bases). Trimming took off 8 bases at V and 5 bases at J, with 19 bases between the two ends. The CDR3 is 14 residues long. Per germline, CDR1 SQVTM and CDR2 ANQGSEA. The CDR3 region is CSSLDRQSHQPQHF. CDR3 coding DNA: TGCAGCAGTTTGGACAGACAGAGCCATCAGCCCCAGCATTTT.

This chain links TRBV29-1 with TRBJ2-7, with 9 bases lining up with TRBD1. The CDR3 has 12 residues. Losses at the gene ends were 6 bases for V and 6 bases for J; bases not matched to a gene: 6. Per the germline V gene, CDR1 is SQVTM and CDR2 is ANQGSEA. CDR3 region: CSVAGTGFEQYF. The CDR3, as DNA: TGCAGCGTGGCCGGGACAGGGTTCGAGCAGTACTTC.

The chain employs TRBV12-3 or TRBV12-4 and TRBJ1-5; possibly TRBD1 for D (5 bases). The V and J ends lost 3 bases and 0 bases respectively, with 15 bases between them. The CDR3 totals 17 residues. Here the CDR3 reads CASSFAGLGNSNQPQHF. The CDR3 nucleotides are TGTGCCAGCAGTTTTGCGGGACTAGGGAATAGCAATCAGCCCCAGCATTTT.

This clonotype was seen repeatedly, ten times or more. The chain has TRBV20-1 and TRBJ2-7; 7 bases agree with TRBD1. The CDR3 loop spans 13 amino acids. V trimming: 6 bases; J trimming: 4 bases; junction bases outside the gene matches: 9. Germline V gene data show CDR1 as DFQATT and CDR2 as SNEGSKA (reference sequence). CDR3 coding DNA: TGCAGTGCCTGGACAGGTTCAGGGTACGAGCAGTACTTC. Translated, it gives CSAWTGSGYEQYF.

Many counts were recorded for this clonotype. The CDR3 nucleotides read TGCAGTGCTAGGAGGATTGAAATGAACACTGAAGCTTTCTTT. Protein: CSARRIEMNTEAFF. The chain uses TRBV20-1 and TRBJ1-1; D remains unclear. This CDR3 comprises 14 residues. Per the germline V gene, CDR1 is DFQATT and CDR2 is SNEGSKA (reference sequence). Trimming removed 3 bases from V and 0 bases from J, with 11 bases in between.

In its sample, this clonotype was seen many times. The chain uses TRBV2 and TRBJ2-5, with a possible D match to TRBD1 (6 bases). The germline gives CDR1 SNHLY, CDR2 FYNNEI. V was clipped by 8 bases and J by 3 bases, with 16 bases between them. There are 14 residues in the CDR3. The CDR3 loop reads CASGTGHLEETQYF. The CDR3 region has the DNA TGTGCCAGCGGTACGGGACACCTAGAAGAGACCCAGTACTTC.

The chain employs TRBV7-9 and TRBJ1-1; TRBD1 might be the D (5 bases). Germline V gives CDR1 SEHNR, CDR2 FQNEAQ (reference sequence). The CDR3 length is 14 residues. The germline V and J ends were trimmed by 4 bases and 1 base, with 10 bases remaining between them. The CDR3 spells CASSYLGENTEAFF. The CDR3 nucleotides read TGTGCCAGCAGCTATCTGGGGGAGAACACTGAAGCTTTCTTT.

The count of this clonotype is one. Being one base from a much bigger clone, this may be a read error. The chain uses TRBV3-1 and TRBJ1-5; D not certain. The CDR3 spans 15 residues. Germline V lookup: CDR1 LGHDT, CDR2 YNNKEL (reference sequence). V was shortened by 2 bases and J by 2 bases, with 10 bases between the two germline ends. CDR3 sequence reads: CASSQIPGGNQPQHF. The CDR3 DNA follows: TGTGCCAGCAGCCAAATACCGGGTGGCAATCAGCCCCAGCATTTT.

As to this clonotype: A junction boundary mismatches the germline segment, possibly from a read error. The chain has TRBV10-3 and TRBJ1-2; D ambiguous. The germline V gene encodes CDR1 ENHRY and CDR2 SYGVKD. This CDR3 region has 15 residues. The CDR3 DNA is TGTGCCATCAGTGATATGGGTCAGGAAAACTATGGCCACACCTTC. As protein: CAISDMGQENYGHTF.

For this clonotype: This clone may be a read error of a much larger clone one base away. It is likely a read error, because the conserved phenylalanine at the end of the CDR3 is missing. The CDR3 is CASRFGQGAYEQYL. In DNA, the CDR3 is TGTGCCAGCAGATTCGGACAGGGGGCCTACGAGCAGTACCTC. The chain uses TRBV7-2 and TRBJ2-7; 10 bases are shared with TRBD1. Germline V CDR1 and CDR2: SGHTA, FQGNSA. This CDR3 spans 14 amino acids. Germline trimming cut 6 bases from V and 2 bases from J; bases unmatched to any gene: 4.

This clonotype was detected many times. V usage is TRBV7-3 and J usage is TRBJ1-1; D is ambiguous. V lost 5 bases to trimming and J lost 3 bases, with 13 bases between them. In germline, CDR1 is SGHTA, CDR2 FQGTGA. The CDR3 is made up of 14 amino acids. CDR3 in DNA: TGTGCCAGCAGCCCGACACTAGGGCACACTGAAGCTTTCTTT. Translation: CASSPTLGHTEAFF.

J is TRBJ1-3 and V is TRBV7-8; D unclear. Germline assignment: CDR1 SGHVS and CDR2 FQNEAQ. The CDR3 length is 17 residues. V was shortened by 5 bases and J by 8 bases, with 25 bases between the two germline ends. The CDR3 DNA reads as TGTGCCAGCAGCGCCTCCCGGGCAGCTAACTATGGCTACACCATATATTTT. Encoded protein: CASSASRAANYGYTIYF.

J is TRBJ2-1 and V is TRBV20-1; D might be TRBD2 (6 bases). This CDR3 is 13 amino acids long. CDR1 is DFQATT, CDR2 SNEGSKA, per germline (reference sequence). V was pared by 6 bases and J by 9 bases, with 18 bases between. CDR3 residues: CSAQGASVSEQFF. CDR3 nucleotides: TGCAGTGCCCAAGGGGCTAGCGTCAGTGAGCAGTTCTTC.

The chain carries TRBV10-3 and TRBJ1-2, with D unclear. The germline V gene has CDR1 ENHRY and CDR2 SYGVKD. The CDR3 is made up of 12 amino acids. V lost 3 bases to trimming and J lost 8 bases, with 10 bases between them. CDR3 in DNA: TGTGCCATCAGTGAATGGGGAGAGGGCTACACCTTC. Translating it yields CAISEWGEGYTF.

This clonotype was counted many times. The V and J genes are TRBV7-2 and TRBJ1-4; no reliable D call. CDR3 length: 15 residues. From germline, CDR1 is SGHTA and CDR2 FQGNSA. The V and J ends lost 1 base and 4 bases respectively, with 10 bases between them. The CDR3 DNA is TGTGCCAGCAGCTTAGGAGCTATTAGTAATGAAAAACTGTTTTTT. Translating it yields CASSLGAISNEKLFF.

The chain joins TRBV2 to TRBJ1-1, with a tentative D call TRBD1 (5 bases). V was trimmed by 11 bases and J by 1 base, leaving 11 bases between them. Germline loops: CDR1 SNHLY, CDR2 FYNNEI. The CDR3 is 12 amino acids. In nucleotides, the CDR3 is TGTGCCCCCAGGGACCCGAACACTGAAGCTTTCTTT. Encoded protein: CAPRDPNTEAFF.

At least ten counts were recorded for this clonotype. The chain joins TRBV5-1 to TRBJ1-2, with TRBD1 identical over 9 bases. The CDR3 contains 15 residues. The junction had 13 bases not matched to a gene; V was cut back by 5 bases and J by 8 bases. Germline V lookup: CDR1 SGHRS, CDR2 YFSETQ. CDR3 nucleotides: TGCGCCAGCAGTACCAACCCGGGACAGGGAGGCGGCTACACCTTC. Translating gives CASSTNPGQGGGYTF.

This chain joins TRBV29-1 and TRBJ2-5, with TRBD1 identical over 9 bases. Germline V gene lookup returns CDR1 SQVTM and CDR2 ANQGSEA. V lost 5 bases to trimming and J lost 4 bases; unmatched junction nucleotides: 5. CDR3 length: 13 amino acids. The CDR3 DNA is TGCAGCGTTATTCGGGGACAGGGAGAGACCCAGTACTTC. Translation gives CSVIRGQGETQYF.

In regard to this clonotype: The CDR3 does not close with the conserved phenylalanine or tryptophan, likely indicating a read error. The limits of the CDR3 on the DNA are not certain, so only TCRdb's listed CDR3 is given. The genes are TRBV12-5 and TRBJ2-5; the tabulated D call, TRBD2, remains unverified against the DNA. The CDR3 is 8 residues long, counting both termini. Germline CDR1 LGHNT, CDR2 FRNRAP. CDR3 in amino acids: CASGSLRP.

This clonotype appeared many times. The gene calls are TRBV7-2 and TRBJ2-7; D not resolved. This CDR3 contains 11 residues. Germline V gene sequence: CDR1 SGHTA, CDR2 FQGNSA. V gave up 6 bases and J gave up 6 bases, with 9 bases separating them. The CDR3 bases are TGTGCCAGCAGAAGGACGGGCGAGCAGTACTTC. Protein product: CASRRTGEQYF.

The V call is TRBV7-3, the J call TRBJ2-7; the match to TRBD2 covers 10 bases. V gave up 3 bases and J gave up 9 bases; unmatched junction bases: 14. Per germline, CDR1 SGHTA and CDR2 FQGTGA. This CDR3 has 16 residues. This chain's CDR3 is CASSFRWASGRLVQYF. For the CDR3, the DNA is TGTGCCAGCAGCTTTCGGTGGGCTAGCGGGAGATTGGTGCAGTACTTC.

This clonotype showed up many times. V gene TRBV6-2 or TRBV6-3 combines with J gene TRBJ2-2; D gene uncertain. The germline CDR1 and CDR2 sequences are MNHEY and SVGEGT. The CDR3 sequence is 14 residues long. V was shortened by 7 bases and J by 0 bases, with 9 bases between the two germline ends. CDR3 loop: CASTITANTGELFF. The CDR3 DNA reads as TGTGCCAGCACCATAACAGCGAACACCGGGGAGCTGTTTTTT.

This clonotype has at least ten counts. This chain links TRBV29-1 with TRBJ1-2; no definite D call. The length of the CDR3 is 12 residues. V gave up 4 bases and J gave up 6 bases, with 12 bases separating them. CDR1 is SQVTM, CDR2 ANQGSEA, per germline. The CDR3 bases are TGCAGCGTTGTATTTCTAGCCCATGGCTACACCTTC. This codes for CSVVFLAHGYTF.

The chain uses TRBV7-6 and TRBJ2-7; a weak D match, TRBD2 (6 bases). CDR1 is SGHVS and CDR2 is FNYEAQ in the germline V gene. V was trimmed by 1 base and J by 7 bases, leaving 11 bases between them. CDR3 length: 13 residues. The CDR3 DNA reads as TGTGCCAGCAGCTTAGATTATGGGAGGGAGCAGTACTTC. Its translation: CASSLDYGREQYF.

This clonotype was counted only a few times. The rearrangement links TRBV10-3 to TRBJ2-7, with a weak D call TRBD2 (5 bases). The CDR3 spans 10 residues. Germline V lookup: CDR1 ENHRY, CDR2 SYGVKD. The germline V and J ends were trimmed by 2 bases and 10 bases, with 6 bases remaining between them. CDR3 DNA: TGTGCCATCAGTGAGCCGGGACAGTACTTC. Amino acid sequence: CAISEPGQYF.

This chain connects TRBV2 to TRBJ1-5; the D gene is possibly TRBD1 (6 bases). The CDR3 has 13 residues. V lost 7 bases and J 4 bases, leaving 11 bases between the germline ends. Germline-derived CDR1 and CDR2 are SNHLY and FYNNEI. This CDR3 is CASTGGRNQPQHF. CDR3 nucleotide sequence: TGTGCCAGCACCGGGGGGCGTAATCAGCCCCAGCATTTT.

This clonotype was found many times. This chain joins TRBV2 and TRBJ1-4; perhaps TRBD1 as D (5 bases). The CDR3 runs to 16 residues. The ends were cut back, 9 bases at V and 3 bases at J, with 20 bases in the middle. Germline CDR1 is SNHLY and CDR2 is FYNNEI. The CDR3 spells CASSLIETGPNEKLFF. CDR3 DNA: TGTGCCAGTTCACTCATTGAAACAGGACCTAATGAAAAACTGTTTTTT.

The chain employs TRBV15 and TRBJ2-5; tentatively, D is TRBD2 (6 bases). CDR3 length equals 17 residues. Trimming shortened V by 0 bases and J by 5 bases, and 19 bases separated the two germline ends. Germline V gene lookup returns CDR1 LNHNV and CDR2 YYDKDF (reference sequence). CDR3 loop: CATSRDGSKLAGETQYF. The DNA of the CDR3 is TGTGCCACCAGCAGAGATGGGTCAAAACTAGCTGGGGAGACCCAGTACTTC.

Ten or more counts support this clonotype. This chain connects TRBV12-3 or TRBV12-4 to TRBJ2-7; the D is unclear. Trimming cost V 3 bases and J 5 bases, with 11 bases left between them. The CDR3 spans 13 residues. CDR3 sequence reads: CASSLPAADEQYF. The CDR3 region has the DNA TGTGCCAGCAGTTTGCCCGCGGCGGACGAGCAGTACTTC.

Ten or more counts support this clonotype. J is TRBJ1-2 and V is TRBV7-3; the D is unclear. Germline loops: CDR1 SGHTA, CDR2 FQGTGA. The CDR3 sequence is 13 residues long. V gave up 2 bases and J gave up 5 bases, with 9 bases separating them. For the CDR3, the DNA is TGTGCCAGCAGCTTAGCGGCCGGGTATGGCTACACCTTC. Translated: CASSLAAGYGYTF.

This rearrangement joins TRBV29-1 to TRBJ1-2, with 9 bases lining up with TRBD1. V lost 4 bases, J lost 8 bases, and 5 bases stayed unmatched. The CDR3 runs to 12 residues. Germline V gives CDR1 SQVTM, CDR2 ANQGSEA. The CDR3 region has the DNA TGCAGCGTTGGGGGACAGGGAAGCGGCTACACCTTC. Its translation: CSVGGQGSGYTF.

The gene calls are TRBV29-1 and TRBJ1-1, with D possibly matching TRBD1 (5 bases). From germline, CDR1 is SQVTM and CDR2 ANQGSEA. The germline V and J ends were trimmed by 8 bases and 1 base, with 17 bases remaining between them. This CDR3 contains 14 residues. Here the CDR3 DNA reads TGCAGCTCCTTAGGGACGACGTCGAACACTGAAGCTTTCTTT. It translates to CSSLGTTSNTEAFF.